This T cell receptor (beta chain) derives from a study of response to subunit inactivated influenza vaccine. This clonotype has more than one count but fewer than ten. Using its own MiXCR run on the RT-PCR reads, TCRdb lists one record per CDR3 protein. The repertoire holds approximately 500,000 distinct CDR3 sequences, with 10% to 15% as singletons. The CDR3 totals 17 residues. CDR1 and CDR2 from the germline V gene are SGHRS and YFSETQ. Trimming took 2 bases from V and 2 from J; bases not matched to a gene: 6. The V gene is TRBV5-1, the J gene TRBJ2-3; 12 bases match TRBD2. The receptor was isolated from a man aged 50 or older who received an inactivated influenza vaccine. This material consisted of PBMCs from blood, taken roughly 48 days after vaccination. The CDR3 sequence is CASSFGLAGTPTDTQYF. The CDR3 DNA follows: TGCGCCAGCAGCTTCGGACTAGCGGGGACGCCCACAGATACGCAGTATTTT.